The 30 T cell receptor beta chains presented below share a single source sample, sequenced in a study of T cell changes during pregnancy in multiple sclerosis. Sequenced by immunoSEQ multiplex PCR; TCRdb stores in-frame clones only, minus some. The table has over 50,000 clones, approximately 90% seen once. The material was peripheral blood, obtained in the first trimester of pregnancy. Every receptor here comes from a female donor with multiple sclerosis, enrolled in a pregnancy study.

This clone appeared a few times. The rearrangement links TRBV27 to TRBJ1-5, with TRBD1 matching 9 bases. V was clipped by 8 bases and J by 8 bases; unmatched bases: 7. CDR3 size: 13 residues. Germline V gene sequence: CDR1 MNHEY, CDR2 SMNVEV (reference sequence). The CDR3 DNA sequence: TGTGCCAGCGGCGGACAGGGGAGAGAGCCCCAGCATTTT. Amino acids: CASGGQGREPQHF.

The chain recombines TRBV5-1 with TRBJ1-1; maybe TRBD1 (6 bases). CDR1 and CDR2 (germline): SGHRS, YFSETQ. This CDR3 comprises 12 residues. Deletions cut 0 bases from V and 10 bases from J, with 10 bases between. CDR3 sequence reads: CASSLGGGGAFF. CDR3 coding DNA: TGCGCCAGCAGCTTGGGAGGGGGGGGAGCTTTCTTT. The variable domain in full, completed from reference TRBV5-1 and TRBJ1-1, reads KAGVTQTPRYLIKTRGQQVTLSCSPISGHRSVSWYQQTPGQGLQFLFEYFSETQRNKGNFPGRFSGRQFSNSRSEMNVSTLELGDSALYLCASSLGGGGAFFGQGTRLTVV.

The J gene is TRBJ2-1, the V gene TRBV7-3; 14 bases are shared with TRBD2. CDR3 size: 15 residues. After removal of 5 bases from V and 6 bases from J, the junction contained 3 bases not matched to a gene. Germline lookup yields CDR1 SGHTA and CDR2 FQGTGA. CDR3 DNA sequence: TGTGCCAGCAGCATGGGACTAGCGGGGGCCAATGAGCAGTTCTTC. Its translation: CASSMGLAGANEQFF.

The V call is TRBV7-2, the J call TRBJ2-1; D remains ambiguous. There are 15 residues in the CDR3. The V end lost 4 bases, the J end lost 6 bases, and 16 bases lay between the germline ends. CDR1 SGHTA and CDR2 FQGNSA come from the germline V gene. The CDR3 is CASSSPLEPTNEQFF. The CDR3 DNA follows: TGTGCCAGCAGCTCCCCGCTGGAGCCTACCAATGAGCAGTTCTTC.

The chain uses TRBV18 and TRBJ1-1, with TRBD1 as a possible D gene (6 bases). CDR1 is KGHSH and CDR2 is LQKENI in the germline V gene. This CDR3 contains 13 residues. V was cut by 2 bases and J by 4 bases, with 8 bases left in between. The CDR3 protein is CASSPARGTEAFF. CDR3 in DNA: TGTGCCAGCTCACCAGCCAGGGGCACTGAAGCTTTCTTT.

A few counts support this clone. The same CDR3 also results from other DNA sequences found in this sample. This chain links TRBV4-2 with TRBJ2-1, with unresolved D. The CDR3 loop spans 14 amino acids. Germline V gene sequence: CDR1 LGHNA, CDR2 YNFKEQ. V lost 2 bases, J lost 5 bases, and 10 bases lay in between. In nucleotides, the CDR3 is TGTGCCAGCAGCCAACTTCTAGAGGACAATGAGCAGTTCTTC. Translated: CASSQLLEDNEQFF.

The chain has TRBV21-1 and TRBJ1-5. TRBV21-1 is designated a pseudogene. This CDR3 is 16 amino acids long. The CDR3 sequence is CASSKVGEGMNQPQHF. CDR3 DNA: TGTGCCAGCAGCAAAGTAGGCGAGGGAATGAATCAGCCCCAGCATTTT.

The chain's CDR3 is CASSPGGGTEAFF. The CDR3 region has the DNA TGTGCCAGCAGCCCGGGGGGGGGCACTGAAGCTTTCTTT. This rearrangement joins TRBV27 to TRBJ1-1; D is possibly TRBD1 (5 bases). The V end lost 6 bases, the J end lost 4 bases, and 12 bases lay between the germline ends. CDR1 is MNHEY, CDR2 SMNVEV, per germline (reference sequence). This CDR3 comprises 13 residues.

The CDR3 is CATDKGEGITEAFF. The CDR3 DNA is TGTGCCACCGACAAGGGGGAGGGAATCACTGAAGCTTTCTTT. The genes are TRBV28 and TRBJ1-1; D might be TRBD1 (6 bases). There are 14 residues in the CDR3. Germline assignment: CDR1 MDHEN and CDR2 SYDVKM. Trimming stripped 10 bases from V and 4 bases from J, with 19 bases between.

The genes are TRBV4-3 and TRBJ1-1; D is possibly TRBD1 (5 bases). Germline V gene sequence: CDR1 LGHNA, CDR2 YSLEER. This CDR3 spans 17 amino acids. Trimming took off 0 bases at V and 5 bases at J, with 19 bases between the two ends. The CDR3 region is CASSQDMGLMAWTEAFF. CDR3 bases: TGCGCCAGCAGCCAAGATATGGGACTGATGGCATGGACTGAAGCTTTCTTT.

The chain uses TRBV5-4 and TRBJ2-7, with unresolved D. The V end was cut by 4 bases, the J end by 7 bases, with 15 bases between. This CDR3 comprises 13 residues. From germline, CDR1 is SGHNT and CDR2 YYREEE (reference sequence). CDR3 protein: CASSPFSEQEQYF. The CDR3 nucleotides are TGTGCCAGCAGCCCATTTTCCGAACAGGAGCAGTACTTC.

The chain recombines TRBV29-1 with TRBJ2-1; 7 bases map to TRBD1. Germline CDR1 reads SQVTM; CDR2 reads ANQGSEA. The CDR3 runs to 16 residues. V dropped 3 bases and J dropped 4; count of bases not matched to a gene: 12. The CDR3 reads CSVDGMTGLGYNEQFF. CDR3 nucleotide sequence: TGCAGCGTTGACGGGATGACAGGGTTAGGGTACAATGAGCAGTTCTTC.

This chain uses TRBV11-2 with TRBJ2-3; tentatively, D is TRBD1 (5 bases). Germline V gene lookup returns CDR1 SGHAT and CDR2 FQNNGV. Trimming cost V 0 bases and J 8 bases, with 15 bases left between them. The CDR3 covers 15 residues. The CDR3: CASSLDTRVQVTQYF. The CDR3 DNA follows: TGTGCCAGCAGCTTAGATACCAGGGTGCAGGTTACGCAGTATTTT.

This chain links TRBV9 with TRBJ2-7; no definite D call. With 0 bases removed from V and 2 bases from J, the gap between germline ends came to 9 bases. Germline loops: CDR1 SGDLS, CDR2 YYNGEE. This CDR3 is 14 amino acids long. DNA of the CDR3: TGTGCCAGCAGCGTAGATCACGCGACCTACGAGCAGTACTTC. Translating it yields CASSVDHATYEQYF.

The rearrangement uses TRBV19 and TRBJ1-1, with TRBD1 matching over 8 bases. V lost 6 bases, J lost 0 bases, and 6 bases stayed unmatched. The CDR3 has 15 residues. Germline V gene lookup returns CDR1 LNHDA and CDR2 SQIVND (reference sequence). CDR3 nucleotide sequence: TGTGCCAGTAGGCCCCCGACAGGGGTGAACACTGAAGCTTTCTTT. It codes for CASRPPTGVNTEAFF.

The gene calls are TRBV30 and TRBJ2-1; unclear D gene. CDR3 length: 11 amino acids. The V end lost 2 bases, the J end lost 9 bases, and 8 bases lay between the germline ends. CDR1 is GTSNPN and CDR2 is SVGIG in the germline V gene (reference sequence). The CDR3 coding sequence is TGTGCCTGGAGTAACTTTGGTGAGCAGTTCTTC. Its protein product is CAWSNFGEQFF. Full variable domain (rest looked up from reference TRBV30 and TRBJ2-1): SQTIHQWPATLVQPVGSPLSLECTVEGTSNPNLYWYRQAAGRGLQLLFYSVGIGQISSEVPQNLSASRPQDRQFILSSKKLLLSDSGFYLCAWSNFGEQFFGPGTRLTVL.

The gene calls are TRBV28 and TRBJ1-5, with D possibly matching TRBD1 (5 bases). The germline gives CDR1 MDHEN, CDR2 SYDVKM. V lost 2 bases to trimming and J lost 5 bases, with 7 bases between them. This CDR3 is built from 13 residues. CDR3: CASSLPRDQPQHF. For the CDR3, the DNA is TGTGCCAGCAGTTTACCCAGGGATCAGCCCCAGCATTTT.

The chain couples TRBV7-9 to TRBJ1-5; maybe TRBD1 (6 bases). Germline V CDR1 and CDR2: SEHNR, FQNEAQ (reference sequence). The V and J ends lost 1 base and 2 bases respectively, with 12 bases between them. There are 16 residues in the CDR3. The CDR3 sequence: CASSLGAGVGNQPQHF. Written as DNA, the CDR3 is TGTGCCAGCAGCTTAGGGGCAGGGGTGGGCAATCAGCCCCAGCATTTT. Full variable domain (outside the CDR3, taken from reference TRBV7-9 and TRBJ1-5): DTGVSQNPRHKITKRGQNVTFRCDPISEHNRLYWYRQTLGQGPEFLTYFQNEAQLEKSRLLSDRFSAERPKGSFSTLEIQRTEQGDSAMYLCASSLGAGVGNQPQHFGDGTRLSIL.

V and J are TRBV28 and TRBJ2-3, with D unresolved. Trimming pared 2 bases from V and 12 bases from J, leaving 15 bases between. The CDR3 has 13 amino acids. Germline CDR1 reads MDHEN; CDR2 reads SYDVKM. CDR3 sequence reads: CASSLNSPSSQYF. The CDR3 DNA is TGTGCCAGCAGTTTAAATTCCCCCTCCTCTCAGTATTTT.

V usage is TRBV27 and J usage is TRBJ1-2; D uncertain. There are 12 residues in the CDR3. Trimming took 5 bases from V and 7 from J, leaving 11 bases between them. Looked up from germline, CDR1 is MNHEY and CDR2 is SMNVEV (reference sequence). The CDR3 is CASSLGGGGYTF. CDR3 coding DNA: TGTGCCAGCAGTCTAGGTGGCGGTGGCTACACCTTC.

The chain combines TRBV27 with TRBJ2-3; possible D gene TRBD2, 6 bases. This CDR3 has 16 amino acids. Trimming removed 6 bases from V and 1 base from J, with 17 bases in between. Germline V gene lookup returns CDR1 MNHEY and CDR2 SMNVEV (reference sequence). The CDR3 protein is CASSSPGLPRTDTQYF. The CDR3 region has the DNA TGTGCCAGCAGCTCCCCGGGACTTCCGCGCACAGATACGCAGTATTTT.

The chain recombines TRBV7-9 with TRBJ1-3; possible D gene TRBD1, 5 bases. V lost 5 bases and J lost 0, with 8 bases in between. This CDR3 region has 14 residues. Germline lookup yields CDR1 SEHNR and CDR2 FQNEAQ (reference sequence). The CDR3 region has the DNA TGTGCCAGCAGCCGACAGCACTCTGGAAACACCATATATTTT. Its protein is CASSRQHSGNTIYF.

The chain employs TRBV6-6 and TRBJ1-5, with 8 bases that match TRBD1. Trimming cost V 6 bases and J 2 bases; bases outside gene matches: 3. This CDR3 has 14 residues. Germline assignment: CDR1 MNHNY and CDR2 SVGAGI (reference sequence). CDR3 DNA: TGTGCCAGCAGACTACAGGGGGGCAATCAGCCCCAGCATTTT. Translating gives CASRLQGGNQPQHF.

The chain joins TRBV4-2 to TRBJ2-1; TRBD2 is a possible D gene (6 bases). CDR1 LGHNA and CDR2 YNFKEQ come from the germline V gene. The V end was cut by 2 bases, the J end by 0 bases, with 11 bases between. There are 16 residues in the CDR3. Here the CDR3 reads CASSQNGGGSYNEQFF. The DNA for the CDR3 is TGTGCCAGCAGCCAAAACGGGGGAGGCTCCTACAATGAGCAGTTCTTC.

CDR3 sequence (DNA): TGTGCCAGTAGTCCAAGACCCGGGAACAATGAGCAGTTCTTC. As protein: CASSPRPGNNEQFF. The rearrangement uses TRBV19 and TRBJ2-1, with D maybe TRBD2 (5 bases). CDR1 is LNHDA, CDR2 SQIVND, per germline (reference sequence). The CDR3 contains 14 residues. Trimming took off 5 bases at V and 5 bases at J, with 13 bases between the two ends. Together with reference TRBV19 and TRBJ2-1, the CDR3 gives the full variable domain: DGGITQSPKYLFRKEGQNVTLSCEQNLNHDAMYWYRQDPGQGLRLIYYSQIVNDFQKGDIAEGYSVSREKKESFPLTVTSAQKNPTAFYLCASSPRPGNNEQFFGPGTRLTVL.

The J gene is TRBJ2-2, the V gene TRBV9, with a possible D match to TRBD1 (5 bases). Trimming cost V 2 bases and J 1 base, with 21 bases left between them. The CDR3 has 19 amino acids. Germline V CDR1 and CDR2: SGDLS, YYNGEE. CDR3 region: CASSVTAAGFRMNTGELFF. CDR3 coding DNA: TGTGCCAGCAGCGTGACGGCTGCAGGGTTTCGGATGAACACCGGGGAGCTGTTTTTT.

The V and J genes are TRBV9 and TRBJ2-1; 13 bases agree with TRBD2. CDR1 and CDR2 (germline): SGDLS, YYNGEE. This CDR3 is built from 16 residues. J was trimmed by 2 bases and V by 4 bases; bases with no gene match: 3. The CDR3 nucleotides read TGTGCCAGCAGCCCCGGGACTAGCGGGGCCTACAATGAGCAGTTCTTC. Translating it yields CASSPGTSGAYNEQFF.

Concerning this clone itself: At one of its ends the junction is not consistent with the germline gene, which may arise from a read error. This same CDR3 is encoded by further DNA sequences in the sample. J is TRBJ2-5 and V is TRBV7-3; 8 bases are shared with TRBD2. Germline V gives CDR1 SGHTA, CDR2 FQGTGA. This CDR3 region has 14 residues. The CDR3 bases are TGTGCCAGCAGCCTAACGGGAGGGGGGGAGACCCAGTACTTC. Its protein product is CASSLTGGGETQYF. Full variable domain (remainder filled in from reference TRBV7-3 and TRBJ2-5): GAGVSQTPSNKVTEKGKYVELRCDPISGHTALYWYRQSLGQGPEFLIYFQGTGAADDSGLPNDRFFAVRPEGSVSTLKIQRTERGDSAVYLCASSLTGGGETQYFGPGTRLLVL.

The chain joins TRBV19 to TRBJ1-5, with 9 bases matching TRBD1. Germline-derived CDR1 and CDR2 are LNHDA and SQIVND (reference sequence). Trimming took 4 bases from V and 2 from J; bases not matched to a gene: 6. The CDR3 sequence is 16 residues long. The CDR3, as DNA: TGTGCCAGTAGTACCTTGGGACAGGGTCGCAATCAGCCCCAGCATTTT. Translation gives CASSTLGQGRNQPQHF.

The V and J genes are TRBV7-6 and TRBJ2-1; 8 nucleotides align to TRBD1. The V gene end was trimmed by 2 bases and the J gene end by 5 bases; junction bases not matched to a gene: 11. Germline V gene lookup returns CDR1 SGHVS and CDR2 FNYEAQ. The CDR3 has 17 amino acids. CDR3 bases: TGTGCCAGCAGCTTATGGGGGGCGGACAGGGTTGACAATGAGCAGTTCTTC. It codes for CASSLWGADRVDNEQFF.